The 6 T cell receptor beta chains presented below share a single source sample, sequenced in a study of T cell clonality in common variable immunodeficiency (dated by TCRdb to between 2015 and 2016). The library was produced with the immunoSEQ multiplex PCR assay. TCRdb holds this immuneACCESS table with in-frame rearrangements only. Some clones are missing; in checked studies, unresolved V genes explain under half, and the rest has no known cause. This sample is represented by around 55,000 clones, with no singletons among them. In total, the top ten clones hold roughly 0.83% of the sample. Sequenced material: peripheral blood mononuclear cells. The receptor set was obtained from a person aged 18-70 years in good health.

This clone showed up many times. The sequence runs out 3 residues before the end of the CDR3; the remainder is reconstructed from the germline J gene. The chain employs TRBV7-9 and TRBJ2-5; possible D gene TRBD1, 6 bases. Germline CDR1 and CDR2: SEHNR and FQNEAQ (reference sequence). V dropped 3 bases and J dropped 4 bases, with 15 bases sitting between them. The length of the CDR3 is 15 residues. The sequenced CDR3 bases are TGTGCCAGCAGCTTGGGGCAGGCCAGGGGAGAGACC. This translates into CASSLGQARGET. The CDR3 in full is CASSLGQARGETQYF. The whole variable domain, remainder taken from reference TRBV7-9 and TRBJ2-5, is DTGVSQNPRHKITKRGQNVTFRCDPISEHNRLYWYRQTLGQGPEFLTYFQNEAQLEKSRLLSDRFSAERPKGSFSTLEIQRTEQGDSAMYLCASSLGQARGETQYFGPGTRLLVL.

This clone was counted many times. Coverage ceases 3 residues before the CDR3 finishes, and the germline J gene fills in the end. The chain is built from TRBV6-2 or TRBV6-3 and TRBJ2-1; TRBD2 aligns across 8 bases. The trim removed 1 base at V and 4 bases at J, leaving 9 bases unmatched. Germline V gives CDR1 MNHEY, CDR2 SVGEGT. CDR3 length equals 17 residues. CDR3 amino acids: CASSYLPLAGGYNEQFF. The DNA read from the CDR3 is TGTGCCAGCAGTTACTTACCCCTAGCGGGCGGTTACAATGAG.

This clone has a count of ten or more. CDR3 sequence reads: CASSLSAVVNTEAFF. The covered CDR3 bases are TGTGCCAGCAGCTTGTCCGCGGTCGTGAACACTGAA. V and J are TRBV5-4 and TRBJ1-1; D is unresolved. The read gets to within 3 residues of the CDR3 end, and the germline J gene fills in the rest. V lost 1 base and J lost 0, with 10 bases in between. CDR1 is SGHNT, CDR2 YYREEE, per germline (reference sequence). The CDR3 loop spans 15 amino acids.

This clone has a count of ten or more. Read sequence stops 3 residues before the CDR3 end, and the germline J gene provides the missing end. The chain is built from TRBV7-9 and TRBJ2-5, with D tentatively TRBD1 (6 bases). Germline V lookup: CDR1 SEHNR, CDR2 FQNEAQ (reference sequence). The CDR3 spans 14 residues. V was pared by 7 bases and J by 5 bases, with 17 bases between. The covered CDR3 bases are TGTGCCAGCATGGACAGTTTGGGCCTGGAGACC. It codes for CASMDSLGLET. In full, the CDR3 is CASMDSLGLETQYF. The full variable domain, with the rest looked up from reference TRBV7-9 and TRBJ2-5, is DTGVSQNPRHKITKRGQNVTFRCDPISEHNRLYWYRQTLGQGPEFLTYFQNEAQLEKSRLLSDRFSAERPKGSFSTLEIQRTEQGDSAMYLCASMDSLGLETQYFGPGTRLLVL.

This clone appeared many times. The read comes to an end 3 residues before the CDR3 does, leaving the germline J gene to fill in the end. The J gene is TRBJ2-2, the V gene TRBV2; 10 bases match TRBD1. CDR3 size: 16 residues. The germline CDR1 and CDR2 sequences are SNHLY and FYNNEI. V dropped 5 bases and J dropped 5; count of bases not matched to a gene: 8. The chain's CDR3 is CASSTRTGGGTGELFF. CDR3 DNA, as far as it was read: TGTGCCAGCAGTACCCGGACAGGGGGAGGGACCGGGGAG.

At least ten counts were recorded for this clone. The read ends 3 residues before the CDR3 terminus; that terminus is restored from the germline J gene. This chain uses TRBV18 with TRBJ2-2; TRBD1 matches at 7 bases. The CDR3 is made up of 16 amino acids. V was pared by 4 bases and J by 0 bases, with 5 bases of the junction left unmatched. Germline CDR1 KGHSH, CDR2 LQKENI. The DNA read from the CDR3 is TGTGCCAGCTCACAACCGACAGGGTCGAACACCGGGGAG. Protein: CASSQPTGSNTGE. The complete CDR3 sequence is CASSQPTGSNTGELFF.